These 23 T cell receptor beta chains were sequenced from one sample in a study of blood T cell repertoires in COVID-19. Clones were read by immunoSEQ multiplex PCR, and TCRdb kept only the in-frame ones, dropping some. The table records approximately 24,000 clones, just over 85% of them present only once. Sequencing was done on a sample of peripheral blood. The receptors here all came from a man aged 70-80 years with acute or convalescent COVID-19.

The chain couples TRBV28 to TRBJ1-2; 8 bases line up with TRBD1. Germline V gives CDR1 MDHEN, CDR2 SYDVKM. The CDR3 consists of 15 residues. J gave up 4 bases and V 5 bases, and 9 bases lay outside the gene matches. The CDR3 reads CASSLRDRRRYGYTF. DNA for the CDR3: TGTGCCAGCAGTCTCCGGGACAGGAGACGCTATGGCTACACCTTC.

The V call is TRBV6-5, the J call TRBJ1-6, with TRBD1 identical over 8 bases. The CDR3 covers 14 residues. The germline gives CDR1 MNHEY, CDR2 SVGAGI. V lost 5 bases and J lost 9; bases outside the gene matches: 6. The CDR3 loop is CASSQGQVVSPLHF. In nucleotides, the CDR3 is TGTGCCAGCAGTCAGGGACAGGTTGTTTCACCCCTCCACTTT.

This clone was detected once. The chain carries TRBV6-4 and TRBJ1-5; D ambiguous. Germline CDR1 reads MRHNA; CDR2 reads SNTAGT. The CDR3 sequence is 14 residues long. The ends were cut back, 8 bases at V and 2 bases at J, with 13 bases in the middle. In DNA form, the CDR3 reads TGTGCCAGCTCTCCCCTCGGTGGCAATCAGCCCCAGCATTTT. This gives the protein CASSPLGGNQPQHF.

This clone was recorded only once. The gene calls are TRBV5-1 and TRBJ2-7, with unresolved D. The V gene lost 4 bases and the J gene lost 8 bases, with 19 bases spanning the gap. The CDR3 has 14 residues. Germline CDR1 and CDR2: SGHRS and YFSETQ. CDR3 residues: CASSPYGQGVQQYF. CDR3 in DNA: TGCGCCAGCAGCCCCTATGGTCAAGGAGTACAGCAGTACTTC. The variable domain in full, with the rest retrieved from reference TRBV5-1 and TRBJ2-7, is KAGVTQTPRYLIKTRGQQVTLSCSPISGHRSVSWYQQTPGQGLQFLFEYFSETQRNKGNFPGRFSGRQFSNSRSEMNVSTLELGDSALYLCASSPYGQGVQQYFGPGTRLTVT.

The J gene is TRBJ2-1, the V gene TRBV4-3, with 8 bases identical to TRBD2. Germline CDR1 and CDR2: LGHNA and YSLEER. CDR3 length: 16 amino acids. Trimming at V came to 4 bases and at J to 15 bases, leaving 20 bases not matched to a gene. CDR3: CASSRNPREGSARPFF. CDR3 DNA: TGCGCCAGCAGCCGGAATCCCCGGGAGGGGTCGGCCCGTCCGTTCTTC.

The CDR3 DNA reads as TGTGCCAGCAGACGCGGACAGCTAGAGACCCAGTACTTC. Translation: CASRRGQLETQYF. The chain is built from TRBV7-9 and TRBJ2-5; a possible D gene is TRBD1 (6 bases). V shed 6 bases and J shed 4 bases, with 12 bases lying between them. Germline V lookup: CDR1 SEHNR, CDR2 FQNEAQ (reference sequence). The length of the CDR3 is 13 residues.

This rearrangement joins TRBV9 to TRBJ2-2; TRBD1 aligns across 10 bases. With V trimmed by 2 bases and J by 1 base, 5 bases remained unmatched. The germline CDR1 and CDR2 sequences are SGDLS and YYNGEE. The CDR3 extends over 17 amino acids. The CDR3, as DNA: TGTGCCAGCAGCGTCCCGGGACAGGGGCGGAACACCGGGGAGCTGTTTTTT. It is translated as CASSVPGQGRNTGELFF.

The CDR3 DNA sequence: TGTGCCAGCAGTCTGCGGGAGGGGCCCTACGAGCAGTACTTC. Translated, it gives CASSLREGPYEQYF. J is TRBJ2-7 and V is TRBV6-2 or TRBV6-3; 9 nucleotides align to TRBD2. Germline trimming cut 5 bases from V and 2 bases from J; bases unmatched to any gene: 4. This CDR3 is built from 14 residues. Germline V gene data show CDR1 as MNHEY and CDR2 as SVGEGT.

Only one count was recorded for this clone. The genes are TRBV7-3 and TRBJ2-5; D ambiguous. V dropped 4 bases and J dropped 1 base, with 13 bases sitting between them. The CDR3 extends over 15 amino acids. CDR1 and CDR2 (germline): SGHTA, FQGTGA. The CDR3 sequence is CASSSSVGFQETQYF. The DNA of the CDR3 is TGTGCCAGCAGCTCCTCGGTGGGCTTCCAAGAGACCCAGTACTTC.

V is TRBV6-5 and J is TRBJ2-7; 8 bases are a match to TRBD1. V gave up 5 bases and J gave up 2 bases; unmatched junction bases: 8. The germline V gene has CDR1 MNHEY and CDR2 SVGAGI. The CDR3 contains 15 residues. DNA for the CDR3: TGTGCCAGCAGTAATGGACAGGGTTGGACCTACGAGCAGTACTTC. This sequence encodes CASSNGQGWTYEQYF.

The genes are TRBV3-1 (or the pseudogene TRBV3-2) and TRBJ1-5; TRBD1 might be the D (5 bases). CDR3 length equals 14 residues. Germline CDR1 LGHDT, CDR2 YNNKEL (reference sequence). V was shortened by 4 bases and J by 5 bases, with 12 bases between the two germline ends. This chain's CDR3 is CASSPWGDHQPQHF. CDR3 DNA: TGTGCCAGCAGCCCATGGGGGGACCATCAGCCCCAGCATTTT.

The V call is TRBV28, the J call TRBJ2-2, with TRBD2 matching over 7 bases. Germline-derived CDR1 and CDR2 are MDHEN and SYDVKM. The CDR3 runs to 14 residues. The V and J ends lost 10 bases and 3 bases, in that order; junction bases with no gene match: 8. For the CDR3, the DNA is TGTGCCACCGACACCCGGGGGGACACCGGGGAGCTGTTTTTT. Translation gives CATDTRGDTGELFF.

CDR3 residues: CASSQLGAGGYGYTF. Here the CDR3 DNA reads TGTGCCAGCAGTCAATTGGGGGCGGGTGGTTATGGCTACACCTTC. This chain joins TRBV28 and TRBJ1-2; D is perhaps TRBD1 (6 bases). This CDR3 has 15 residues. Trimming left V 5 bases short and J 5 bases short, with 18 bases between. CDR1 is MDHEN and CDR2 is SYDVKM in the germline V gene.

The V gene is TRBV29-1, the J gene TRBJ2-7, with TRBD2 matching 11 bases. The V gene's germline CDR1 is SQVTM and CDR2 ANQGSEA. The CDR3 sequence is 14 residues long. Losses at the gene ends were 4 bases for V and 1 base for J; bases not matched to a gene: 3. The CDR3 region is CSVGTSGRSYEQYF. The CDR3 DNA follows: TGCAGCGTTGGTACTAGCGGGAGATCCTACGAGCAGTACTTC.

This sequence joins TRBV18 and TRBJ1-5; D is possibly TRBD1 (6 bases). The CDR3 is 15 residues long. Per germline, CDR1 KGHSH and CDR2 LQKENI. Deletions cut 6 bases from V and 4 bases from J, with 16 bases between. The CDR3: CASSWTELPNQPQHF. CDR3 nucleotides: TGTGCCAGCTCCTGGACAGAACTACCAAATCAGCCCCAGCATTTT.

The CDR3 DNA reads as TGTGCCAGCAGCCCCAGGTCTAGCGGGATCAGCTACGAGCAGTACTTC. As protein: CASSPRSSGISYEQYF. The V call is TRBV5-4, the J call TRBJ2-7; TRBD2 matches 9 bases. Germline trimming cut 4 bases from V and 3 bases from J; bases unmatched to any gene: 11. The CDR3 spans 16 residues. Germline V gene lookup returns CDR1 SGHNT and CDR2 YYREEE (reference sequence). Filled out from reference TRBV5-4 and TRBJ2-7, the complete variable domain reads ETGVTQSPTHLIKTRGQQVTLRCSSQSGHNTVSWYQQALGQGPQFIFQYYREEENGRGNFPPRFSGLQFPNYSSELNVNALELDDSALYLCASSPRSSGISYEQYFGPGTRLTVT.

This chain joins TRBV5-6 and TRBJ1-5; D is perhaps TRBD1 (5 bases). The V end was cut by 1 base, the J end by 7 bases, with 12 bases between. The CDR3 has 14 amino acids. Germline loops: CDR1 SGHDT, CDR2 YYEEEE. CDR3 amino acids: CASSLSGGDQPQHF. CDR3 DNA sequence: TGTGCCAGCAGCTTGAGCGGGGGGGACCAGCCCCAGCATTTT.

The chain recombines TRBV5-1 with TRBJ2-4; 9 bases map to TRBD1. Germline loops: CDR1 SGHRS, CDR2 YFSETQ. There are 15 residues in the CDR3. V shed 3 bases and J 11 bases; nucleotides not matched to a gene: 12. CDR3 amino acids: CASSSGGQGIRVQYF. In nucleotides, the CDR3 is TGCGCCAGCAGCTCGGGGGGACAGGGAATCCGCGTTCAGTACTTC.

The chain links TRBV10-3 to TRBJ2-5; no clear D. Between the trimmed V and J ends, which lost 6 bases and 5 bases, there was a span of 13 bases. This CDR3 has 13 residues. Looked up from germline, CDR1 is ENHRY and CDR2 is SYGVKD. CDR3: CAIREPGRETQYF. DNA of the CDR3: TGTGCCATCAGGGAGCCGGGTCGGGAGACCCAGTACTTC.

CDR3 nucleotides: TGTGCCAGCAGTTTTTATCAGCGGGAGAGGTCAGATACGCAGTATTTT. Its protein product is CASSFYQRERSDTQYF. The V call is TRBV27, the J call TRBJ2-3; 8 nucleotides align to TRBD2. V lost 3 bases, J lost 4 bases, and 9 bases stayed unmatched. There are 16 residues in the CDR3. The germline V gene has CDR1 MNHEY and CDR2 SMNVEV (reference sequence).

DNA of the CDR3: TGTGCCAGTAGTATGCCACAGGGCCTTAATGAAAAACTGTTTTTT. This sequence encodes CASSMPQGLNEKLFF. The V call is TRBV19, the J call TRBJ1-4; D is possibly TRBD1 (6 bases). The V end was cut by 3 bases, the J end by 4 bases, with 12 bases between. The CDR3 sequence is 15 residues long. CDR1 is LNHDA and CDR2 is SQIVND in the germline V gene (reference sequence).

CDR3 protein: CASSLVGASNSPLHF. Here the CDR3 DNA reads TGTGCCAGCAGCTTGGTAGGGGCGAGTAATTCACCCCTCCACTTT. The chain employs TRBV5-6 and TRBJ1-6; D may be TRBD1 (5 bases). Germline V CDR1 and CDR2: SGHDT, YYEEEE. CDR3 length: 15 amino acids. V lost 0 bases and J 6 bases, leaving 10 bases between the germline ends.

CDR3 bases: TGTGCCAGCAGCTCCCCATACGAGCAGTACTTC. Protein: CASSSPYEQYF. V is TRBV11-1 and J is TRBJ2-7, with D uncertain. V lost 4 bases, J lost 4 bases, and 5 bases lay in between. CDR1 and CDR2 from the germline V gene are SGHAT and FQDESV (reference sequence). There are 11 residues in the CDR3.